Listed below are T cell receptor beta chains from one sample, sequenced in a study of T cells in localized non-small cell lung cancer. Libraries were prepared by immunoSEQ multiplex PCR; TCRdb keeps only in-frame clonotypes and omits some of them. The table records roughly 39,000 clones, around 87% of them present only once. The sequencing here drew on peripheral blood, taken before any cancer treatment. The receptors stem from a man between 18 and 49 years old with stage I lung adenocarcinoma. CDR3s include the opening cysteine and the closing phenylalanine or tryptophan. A D gene is named only where the DNA matches it firmly. Not every row has a clone size; where given, it reads once, few, many or a size class.

d_gene	abundance	v_gene	j_gene	CDR3aa	CDR3nt
TRBD1	-	TRBV28	TRBJ2-7	CASSAPGQGLYEQYF	TGTGCCAGCAGTGCACCGGGACAGGGGCTCTACGAGCAGTACTTC
TRBD1	-	TRBV2	TRBJ1-4	CASERQGFNEKLFF	TGTGCCAGCGAGAGACAGGGGTTTAATGAAAAACTGTTTTTT
-	-	TRBV7-2	TRBJ2-3	CASSPGLRGISDTQYF	TGTGCCAGCAGCCCGGGCTTGCGGGGAATTTCAGATACGCAGTATTTT
-	-	TRBV5-4	TRBJ1-2	CASSLGRATNYGYTF	TGTGCCAGCAGCTTGGGCAGAGCCACTAACTATGGCTACACCTTC
-	-	TRBV5-1	TRBJ2-2	CASSLGQTGELFF	TGCGCCAGCAGCTTAGGTCAGACCGGGGAGCTGTTTTTT
-	-	TRBV9	TRBJ1-1	CASSVAVGGTEAFF	TGTGCCAGCAGCGTAGCTGTAGGGGGGACTGAAGCTTTCTTT
TRBD1	-	TRBV4-1	TRBJ1-2	CASSLPDLKQGYQPGSYGYTF	TGCGCCAGCAGCCTACCAGATCTAAAACAGGGGTACCAGCCTGGCTCCTATGGCTACACCTTC
TRBD1	medium-sized	TRBV4-3	TRBJ1-5	CASSQALPTSGTGPNQPQHF	TGCGCCAGCAGCCAAGCCCTTCCGACTAGTGGGACAGGGCCTAATCAGCCCCAGCATTTT
-	-	TRBV30	TRBJ1-1	CAWKTGLMNTEAFF	TGTGCCTGGAAAACAGGGCTTATGAACACTGAAGCTTTCTTT
-	-	TRBV5-4	TRBJ2-2	CASGIRSNTGELFF	TGTGCCAGCGGCATTAGATCGAACACCGGGGAGCTGTTTTTT
-	-	TRBV5-6	TRBJ1-4	CASSLSSSRNEKLFF	TGTGCCAGCAGCTTGTCTTCGTCACGAAATGAAAAACTGTTTTTT
-	-	TRBV5-4	TRBJ2-2	CASSWISGVNTGELFF	TGTGCCAGCAGCTGGATTAGCGGTGTGAACACCGGGGAGCTGTTTTTT
-	-	TRBV19	TRBJ1-5	CASSATVNQPQHF	TGTGCCAGTAGTGCGACAGTCAATCAGCCCCAGCATTTT
-	-	TRBV13	TRBJ2-3	CASSLAPSTDTQYF	TGTGCCAGCAGCTTAGCACCTAGCACAGATACGCAGTATTTT
-	-	TRBV5-6	TRBJ1-2	CASSWAGSSNYGYTF	TGTGCCAGCAGCTGGGCAGGGAGTTCGAACTATGGCTACACCTTC
TRBD2	-	TRBV7-9	TRBJ2-3	CASSSLGTSRSDTQYF	TGTGCCAGCAGCTCCCTCGGGACTAGCCGATCAGATACGCAGTATTTT
TRBD1	-	TRBV18	TRBJ1-4	CASSPQSQGVVGEKLFF	TGTGCCAGCTCACCACAAAGCCAGGGGGTAGTTGGTGAAAAACTGTTTTTT
-	few	TRBV10-2	TRBJ2-5	CASSSGPPSGTQYF	TGCGCCAGCAGTTCGGGACCCCCGTCGGGGACCCAGTACTTC
TRBD2	-	TRBV19	TRBJ2-3	CASSPTPGTSGPDTQYF	TGTGCCAGTAGTCCTACTCCCGGGACTAGCGGCCCCGATACGCAGTATTTT
TRBD2	-	TRBV29-1	TRBJ2-3	CSTSGASTDTQYF	TGCAGCACCAGCGGGGCTAGCACAGATACGCAGTATTTT
TRBD1	few	TRBV9	TRBJ1-3	CASSVSGQNSGNTIYF	TGTGCCAGCAGCGTTTCGGGACAGAACTCTGGAAACACCATATATTTT
TRBD1	-	TRBV11-2	TRBJ1-2	CASSLDPGTGGLYGYTF	TGTGCCAGCAGCTTAGATCCGGGGACAGGGGGCCTCTATGGCTACACCTTC
TRBD1	-	TRBV7-6	TRBJ2-2	CASSPGTVTNTGELFF	TGTGCCAGCAGCCCCGGGACAGTAACGAACACCGGGGAGCTGTTTTTT
TRBD1	-	TRBV30	TRBJ1-2	CAWLSPGTVYGYTF	TGTGCCTGGCTAAGCCCCGGGACAGTCTATGGCTACACCTTC
TRBD1	once	TRBV13	TRBJ2-7	CASSEDRGVEQYF	TGTGCCAGCAGCGAGGACAGGGGCGTCGAGCAGTACTTC
-	-	TRBV7-2	TRBJ2-7	CASSSRGGAYEQYF	TGTGCCAGCAGCTCCCGAGGGGGGGCCTACGAGCAGTACTTC
-	-	TRBV29-1	TRBJ1-3	CSVESGFSGNTIYF	TGCAGCGTTGAAAGTGGTTTCTCTGGAAACACCATATATTTT
TRBD1	-	TRBV28	TRBJ1-6	CASSQGTGRSPLHF	TGTGCCAGCAGTCAGGGGACAGGGCGGTCACCCCTCCACTTT